The next 24 T cell receptor beta chains were all read from a single sample in a study of blood T cell repertoires in COVID-19. TCRdb's table, derived via immunoSEQ multiplex PCR, lists solely in-frame clones and lacks some. The sample has 49,000 or so clones, approximately 85% seen once. The sequenced sample consisted of peripheral blood. Every receptor here comes from an elderly woman with COVID-19, enrolled during active disease.

This clone was seen only a few times. CDR3 bases: TGTGCCAGCAAACAGGAGACAGGGTCCCCCGGGGAGCTGTTTTTT. It specifies CASKQETGSPGELFF. The rearrangement uses TRBV2 and TRBJ2-2; 7 bases align to TRBD1. The trim removed 7 bases at V and 6 bases at J, leaving 11 bases unmatched. Germline V gives CDR1 SNHLY, CDR2 FYNNEI. CDR3 length equals 15 residues. The variable domain in full, with the rest retrieved from reference TRBV2 and TRBJ2-2, is EPEVTQTPSHQVTQMGQEVILRCVPISNHLYFYWYRQILGQKVEFLVSFYNNEISEKSEIFDDQFSVERPDGSNFTLKIRSTKLEDSAMYFCASKQETGSPGELFFGEGSRLTVL.

J is TRBJ2-3 and V is TRBV7-3; 15 bases are a match to TRBD2. Germline trimming cut 5 bases from V and 4 bases from J; bases unmatched to any gene: 4. This CDR3 contains 16 residues. Germline CDR1 reads SGHTA; CDR2 reads FQGTGA. Written as DNA, the CDR3 is TGTGCCAGCAGCCCCAGGACTAGCGGGGGGGCAGATACGCAGTATTTT. It is translated as CASSPRTSGGADTQYF. The full variable domain, completed using reference TRBV7-3 and TRBJ2-3, is GAGVSQTPSNKVTEKGKYVELRCDPISGHTALYWYRQSLGQGPEFLIYFQGTGAADDSGLPNDRFFAVRPEGSVSTLKIQRTERGDSAVYLCASSPRTSGGADTQYFGPGTRLTVL.

The chain uses TRBV7-9 and TRBJ2-1, with TRBD1 identical over 8 bases. V gave up 5 bases and J gave up 3 bases; unmatched junction bases: 9. The germline V gene encodes CDR1 SEHNR and CDR2 FQNEAQ (reference sequence). The CDR3 loop spans 16 amino acids. The CDR3 coding sequence is TGTGCCAGCAGCGCTCTCGAGGACAGGGACTACAATGAGCAGTTCTTC. Translating gives CASSALEDRDYNEQFF.

The J gene is TRBJ2-5, the V gene TRBV3-1 (or the pseudogene TRBV3-2); the match to TRBD2 covers 7 bases. The CDR3 totals 16 residues. The ends lost 1 base at V and 5 bases at J; junction bases unmatched: 10. Germline CDR1 is LGHDT and CDR2 is YNNKEL (reference sequence). The CDR3, as DNA: TGTGCCAGCAGCCAAGGGGGGGGAGCGAAAGCCGAGACCCAGTACTTC. Translation: CASSQGGGAKAETQYF.

The chain is built from TRBV7-2 and TRBJ2-1; D may be TRBD2 (5 bases). Germline V gene data show CDR1 as SGHTA and CDR2 as FQGNSA. This CDR3 has 15 amino acids. V was clipped by 1 base and J by 2 bases, with 9 bases between them. The CDR3 sequence: CASSLVIGTYNEQFF. The CDR3 region has the DNA TGTGCCAGCAGCTTAGTCATCGGGACCTACAATGAGCAGTTCTTC. Variable domain in full (rest from reference TRBV7-2 and TRBJ2-1): GAGVSQSPSNKVTEKGKDVELRCDPISGHTALYWYRQSLGQGLEFLIYFQGNSAPDKSGLPSDRFSAERTGGSVSTLTIQRTQQEDSAVYLCASSLVIGTYNEQFFGPGTRLTVL.

This sequence joins TRBV2 and TRBJ2-7; 9 nucleotides match TRBD1. The CDR3 length is 16 residues. J lost 1 base, V lost 4 bases, and 8 bases had no gene match. CDR1 is SNHLY, CDR2 FYNNEI, per germline. CDR3 amino acids: CASSGARDRESYEQYF. The CDR3 DNA sequence: TGTGCCAGCAGTGGGGCACGGGACAGGGAATCCTACGAGCAGTACTTC.

The CDR3 DNA reads TGTGCCTCCCAAAGACAGGGGATGGGAAACACCATATATTTT. This encodes CASQRQGMGNTIYF. The chain carries TRBV19 and TRBJ1-3, with TRBD1 matching 8 bases. J was trimmed by 4 bases and V by 11 bases; bases with no gene match: 10. The CDR3 has 14 residues. The V gene's germline CDR1 is LNHDA and CDR2 SQIVND (reference sequence). Complete variable domain (other parts from reference TRBV19 and TRBJ1-3): DGGITQSPKYLFRKEGQNVTLSCEQNLNHDAMYWYRQDPGQGLRLIYYSQIVNDFQKGDIAEGYSVSREKKESFPLTVTSAQKNPTAFYLCASQRQGMGNTIYFGEGSWLTVV.

The table lists this clone with many counts. CDR3 sequence (DNA): TGTGCCAGCCTTAGCGGGACAGGGTACAATGAGCAGTTCTTC. Translating gives CASLSGTGYNEQFF. The rearrangement uses TRBV27 and TRBJ2-1, with D perhaps TRBD1 (9 bases). V gave up 8 bases and J gave up 4 bases, with 15 bases separating them. The CDR3 has 14 residues. Germline lookup yields CDR1 MNHEY and CDR2 SMNVEV (reference sequence).

The chain uses TRBV12-3 or TRBV12-4 and TRBJ1-2; possibly TRBD1 for D (5 bases). With 6 bases removed from V and 4 bases from J, the gap between germline ends came to 12 bases. This CDR3 contains 13 residues. CDR3 in DNA: TGTGCCAGCAGCCAGGGTATGGGCTATGGCTACACCTTC. Translating it yields CASSQGMGYGYTF.

The gene calls are TRBV5-1 and TRBJ1-6; D unclear. CDR3 length equals 16 residues. Germline CDR1 reads SGHRS; CDR2 reads YFSETQ. Trimming pared 4 bases from V and 7 bases from J, leaving 18 bases between. CDR3 in amino acids: CASSVEVTRPNSPLHF. The CDR3, as DNA: TGCGCCAGCAGCGTAGAGGTTACCCGACCGAATTCACCCCTCCACTTT.

This chain connects TRBV28 to TRBJ2-5, with D hard to call. CDR3 size: 14 residues. Germline CDR1 and CDR2: MDHEN and SYDVKM. Trimming stripped 2 bases from V and 3 bases from J, with 10 bases between. The CDR3 coding sequence is TGTGCCAGCAGTTTAGCTATGACTGAAGAGACCCAGTACTTC. Protein: CASSLAMTEETQYF.

The chain employs TRBV4-3 and TRBJ2-5, with D perhaps TRBD2 (5 bases). The CDR3 spans 17 residues. Trimming took off 1 base at V and 7 bases at J, with 22 bases between the two ends. The V gene's germline CDR1 is LGHNA and CDR2 YSLEER. CDR3 nucleotide sequence: TGCGCCAGCAGCCAAGTCGTTGTGGGAGCTTCGAGAGGGACCCAGTACTTC. It is translated as CASSQVVVGASRGTQYF.

The V and J genes are TRBV18 and TRBJ1-4; the match to TRBD1 covers 10 bases. Germline trimming cut 0 bases from V and 3 bases from J; bases unmatched to any gene: 7. This CDR3 comprises 18 residues. CDR1 KGHSH and CDR2 LQKENI come from the germline V gene. The CDR3 sequence: CASSPPGQGSRANEKLFF. CDR3 coding DNA: TGTGCCAGCTCACCACCGGGACAGGGGTCGCGGGCTAATGAAAAACTGTTTTTT.

V gene TRBV6-5 combines with J gene TRBJ1-1, with 9 bases lining up with TRBD1. The V and J ends lost 8 bases and 11 bases, in that order; junction bases with no gene match: 12. This CDR3 has 13 amino acids. Germline V gene data show CDR1 as MNHEY and CDR2 as SVGAGI. As DNA, the CDR3 is TGTGCCAGCCGGACAGGGGAGTTTGGGTCGGCTTTCTTT. It specifies CASRTGEFGSAFF.

This clone appeared a few times. The chain recombines TRBV25-1 with TRBJ2-3, with a weak D call TRBD1 (6 bases). The CDR3 contains 15 residues. Germline CDR1 is MGHDK and CDR2 is SYGVNS. V lost 3 bases to trimming and J lost 3 bases, with 13 bases between them. CDR3 sequence: CASSEGAVRTDTQYF. DNA for the CDR3: TGTGCCAGCAGTGAGGGGGCAGTCAGGACAGATACGCAGTATTTT.

The chain links TRBV18 to TRBJ2-3; TRBD2 agrees at 14 bases. The germline gives CDR1 KGHSH, CDR2 LQKENI. This CDR3 spans 16 amino acids. V lost 0 bases and J lost 10; bases outside the gene matches: 6. Written as DNA, the CDR3 is TGTGCCAGCTCACCACCGGGACTAGCGGGAGTGGCTCCGCAGTATTTT. Its translation: CASSPPGLAGVAPQYF.

The CDR3 DNA reads TGCAGCGTTCATCGGCGGGAGGGTGAGCAGTTCTTC. It encodes CSVHRREGEQFF. This chain uses TRBV29-1 with TRBJ2-1; TRBD2 aligns across 9 bases. The germline CDR1 and CDR2 sequences are SQVTM and ANQGSEA. With 5 bases clipped from V and 9 bases from J, the junction kept 5 bases outside the gene matches. The CDR3 contains 12 residues.

The chain is built from TRBV9 and TRBJ2-1, with TRBD1 matching 7 bases. Losses at the gene ends were 0 bases for V and 9 bases for J; bases not matched to a gene: 12. CDR1 and CDR2 (germline): SGDLS, YYNGEE. The CDR3 spans 16 residues. This CDR3 is CASSVGSGTADREQFF. Here the CDR3 DNA reads TGTGCCAGCAGCGTAGGATCGGGGACAGCGGACCGTGAGCAGTTCTTC.

In its sample, this clone was seen a few times. The J gene is TRBJ2-7, the V gene TRBV5-1, with a tentative D call TRBD1 (6 bases). This CDR3 has 15 residues. The V end was cut by 0 bases, the J end by 0 bases, with 10 bases between. Looked up from germline, CDR1 is SGHRS and CDR2 is YFSETQ. The CDR3 sequence: CASSLDDRSSYEQYF. The CDR3 region has the DNA TGCGCCAGCAGCTTGGACGACAGGAGCTCCTACGAGCAGTACTTC.

The CDR3 region is CSVTRTGDLNEKLFF. The DNA for the CDR3 is TGCAGCGTTACTCGGACAGGGGATTTGAATGAAAAACTGTTTTTT. The chain recombines TRBV29-1 with TRBJ1-4; 9 bases agree with TRBD1. The germline V gene has CDR1 SQVTM and CDR2 ANQGSEA. The CDR3 runs 15 residues. Trimming took 5 bases from V and 5 from J; bases not matched to a gene: 9.

This sequence joins TRBV24-1 and TRBJ1-1, with 7 bases matching TRBD1. This CDR3 region has 17 residues. Per the germline V gene, CDR1 is KGHDR and CDR2 is SFDVKD. The trim removed 2 bases at V and 11 bases at J, leaving 19 bases unmatched. This chain's CDR3 is CATSDSTPGTVSVGAFF. In nucleotides, the CDR3 is TGTGCCACCAGTGATTCAACCCCCGGGACAGTCTCCGTGGGGGCTTTCTTT.

The sample holds a few counts of this clone. This chain connects TRBV7-2 to TRBJ2-3, with D possibly matching TRBD2 (5 bases). CDR1 and CDR2 from the germline V gene are SGHTA and FQGNSA. The V and J ends lost 7 bases and 0 bases respectively, with 11 bases between them. The CDR3 is 14 residues long. The CDR3 region is CASISRASTDTQYF. The CDR3 region has the DNA TGTGCCAGCATATCGCGGGCAAGCACAGATACGCAGTATTTT.

The rearrangement links TRBV6-1 to TRBJ1-4, with 9 positions matching TRBD1. From germline, CDR1 is MNHNS and CDR2 SASEGT. The CDR3 length is 15 residues. V lost 5 bases and J lost 3; bases outside the gene matches: 4. CDR3 nucleotides: TGTGCCAGCAGTTTAACAGGGGGCCCTAATGAAAAACTGTTTTTT. It codes for CASSLTGGPNEKLFF.

This chain connects TRBV28 to TRBJ1-5; D unclear. The CDR3 runs to 16 residues. The germline V gene encodes CDR1 MDHEN and CDR2 SYDVKM. Trimming shortened V by 3 bases and J by 1 base, and 13 bases separated the two germline ends. The CDR3 nucleotides read TGTGCCAGCAGTTTTTCCCTCCCGGGGAGCAATCAGCCCCAGCATTTT. It yields the protein CASSFSLPGSNQPQHF.